This T cell receptor (beta chain) was profiled in a study of blood T cell repertoires in COVID-19. For the study at large: The samples span acute and convalescent COVID-19 from the United States, Italy and Spain.

Original methodology: Quantification of nucleated cells was approximated via reference gene primer amplification. Here immunoSEQ multiplex PCR was the method, and the copy in TCRdb shows in-frame clones only, minus some. The V and J calls and clone size come from that table; D and trimming were worked out from the DNA. The table has under 300,000 clones, roughly nine tenths seen once. V was trimmed by 2 bases and J by 4 bases, leaving 9 bases between them. The CDR3 is made up of 14 amino acids. From germline, CDR1 is MNHEY and CDR2 SVGEGT. Specimen: peripheral blood. The TCR sequence derives from a woman aged 40 to 50 who had recovered from COVID-19. The chain couples TRBV6-2 or TRBV6-3 to TRBJ1-3; D unclear. This CDR3 reads CASSYEASGNTIYF. CDR3 sequence (DNA): TGTGCCAGCAGTTACGAGGCCAGCGGAAACACCATATATTTT.